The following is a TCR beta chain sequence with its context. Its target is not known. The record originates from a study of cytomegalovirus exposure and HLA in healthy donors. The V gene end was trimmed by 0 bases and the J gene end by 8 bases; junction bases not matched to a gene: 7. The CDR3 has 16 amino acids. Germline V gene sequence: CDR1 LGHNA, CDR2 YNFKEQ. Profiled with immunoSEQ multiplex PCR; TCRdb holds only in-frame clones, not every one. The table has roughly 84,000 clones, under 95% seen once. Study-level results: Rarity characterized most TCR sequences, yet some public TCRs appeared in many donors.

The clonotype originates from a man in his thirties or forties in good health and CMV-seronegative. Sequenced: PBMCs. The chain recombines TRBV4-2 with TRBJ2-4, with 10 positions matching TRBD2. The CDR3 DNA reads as TGTGCCAGCAGCCAAGATCGGGCTAGCGGGAGAGACATTCAGTACTTC. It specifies CASSQDRASGRDIQYF.